This T cell receptor (beta chain) stems from a study of cytomegalovirus exposure and HLA in healthy donors (dated by TCRdb to 2016 to 2017). Background on the whole study: In an earlier analysis of approximately 640 of the donors, 250 to 350 Gb of sequence data and about 110 million unique TCR beta sequences from 180 million or so T cells were reported. Donor age, sex, ethnicity and CMV serostatus were collected together with the repertoire data. Among about 360 genotyped donors of the cohort, an average of about 240,000 unique TCR beta nucleotide sequences were sequenced per donor, roughly 20% of them non-productive. In the later analysis, no new phenotypic data were used to find candidate immune exposures; instead, reliance was placed on TCR beta sequences and their occurrence across donors. In a later genetic analysis, genome-wide SNP genotypes for about three fifths of the roughly 670 donors were used, and that subset was treated as a discovery cohort. Besides the first cohort of about 730 subjects, a separate validation cohort made up of roughly 130 different subjects was used. A later analysis re-examined previously published TCR beta repertoires from hundreds of donors and added high-resolution HLA genotyping to investigate patterns of TCR occurrence. About 280 gigabases of sequencing data and around 85 million unique TCR sequences made up an early release that covered some 640 HLA-typed donors. All discovery cohort repertoires had been generated using a single sequencing platform. Because of strong linkage in the cohort, roughly five DR-DQ haplotypes were treated as single units for association and clustering. The number of donors typed differed by locus, with roughly 620-630 for A, B, C, DRB1 and DQB1, around 500 for DQA1, approximately 570 for DPA1, and around 450 for DPB1. To decide whether each TCR beta V gene segment behaved as functional or pseudogenic, an earlier analysis of fewer than 750 of the donors relied on high-throughput TCR beta sequencing. The aim of the study was to test whether cataloging public T cell receptors could identify signatures of past pathogen exposure. To predict cytomegalovirus infection status, the study combined high-throughput TCR immunosequencing, statistical association of individual TCRs with disease status, and machine learning. The study profiled the T cell repertoires of more than 500 subjects by immunosequencing and related them to cytomegalovirus serostatus. HLA typing included class I and class II loci at four-digit resolution. Of the roughly 400 genotyped donors, 65% to 90% fell in the genetic ancestry cluster associated with self-reported Caucasian donors.

As concerns this clone: The specificity of this receptor is unknown.

The cohort was made up of roughly 670 healthy bone marrow donors. At the time of sampling, all cohort members were nominally healthy, though unrecorded immune exposures were likely present. The donor was CMV seronegative and belonged to the group of roughly 330 seronegative cohort members. Each donor provided a peripheral blood sample, and peripheral blood mononuclear cells were used for TCR beta sequencing. The Qiagen DNeasy Blood Extraction Kit was used to extract genomic DNA from the blood cell samples. The germline V gene (reference sequence) supplies CDR1 SEHNR and CDR2 FQNEAQ. From the cysteine up to the phenylalanine, the CDR3 has a length of 13 residues. The retained sequence is limited to the CDR3, 39 bases, with the frame set at the first base. The V end loses 5 bases and the J end loses 0 bases, and a stretch of 5 bases separates them. The library was built by means of the immunoSEQ multiplex PCR assay. The multiplex PCR relied on a mix of 60 forward primers for TCR Vbeta segments and 13 reverse primers for TCR Jbeta segments. A multiplex PCR assay on genomic DNA amplified the CDR3 region of rearranged TCR beta genes. Amplified TCR beta libraries were sequenced as 87-base-pair reads on the Illumina HiSeq System. For the original study's pipeline: A later analysis counted tens of millions of unique TCR beta chains across the 550 to 700 repertoires, and some 12 million of these chains were shared by at least two donors. A nearest-neighbor algorithm error-corrected the raw reads and collapsed the reads into unique sequences, merging closely related sequences to remove PCR and sequencing errors. To assign V, D and J gene segments, CDR3 sequences were aligned to IMGT reference sequences. For a sequence to be retained, a match of at least six nucleotides was required to both a V gene segment and a J gene segment. A rearrangement counted as productive if the CDR3 had no stop codons and remained in frame with V and J, and every other rearrangement counted as non-productive. CDR3 was defined according to IMGT convention as the region running from the second conserved V-encoded cysteine to the conserved J-encoded phenylalanine. The earlier analysis of about 500 of the donors excluded sequences that lacked an unambiguous match to a single V gene segment. In an earlier analysis of a few hundred of the donors, V segments were called functional above 56.7% productive rearrangements and were called segregating when the between-donor standard deviation exceeded 5%. A statistical classification framework was built for diagnosing cytomegalovirus status from the catalog of TCR beta chain sequences. A later analysis assigned V and J genes by comparing TCR nucleotide sequences with IMGT/GENE-DB human TR gene sequences. In a later analysis, CDR3 sequences and most-parsimonious VDJ recombination scenarios were assigned using the TCRdist pipeline. In a later analysis, every TCR beta chain was defined by the combination of its CDR3 amino acid sequence and its V-gene family, and reads without a unique V-gene family were dropped. In a later analysis, fewer than 650 highly shared, low-generation-probability nucleotide sequences were removed to address suspected cross-contamination and a sequencing artifact. In a later analysis, a clonal expansion index for each public chain was calculated from normalized within-repertoire ranks of inferred template counts. In a later analysis, generation probabilities were computed with a VDJ recombination model fitted to out-of-frame rearrangements, and the resulting probabilities were checked against IGoR. In a later analysis, hypergeometric tests were used to score TCR-TCR, TCR-HLA and TCR-CMV co-occurrence, with a repertoire-size bias correction applied to TCR pairs. To estimate false discovery rates, a later analysis permuted the HLA or CMV assignments 20 times. In a later analysis, co-occurring TCRs were grouped with DBSCAN, and TCRdist sequence similarity was added when clustering was performed within HLA-allele-positive subsets. Repertoires with fewer than 30,000 or more than 120,000 public chains, plus five repertoires with anomalous nucleotide sharing, were excluded from co-occurrence clustering. This immuneACCESS table, as held by TCRdb, lists in-frame sequences with V and J called but not all clones. Of the missing ones, under half trace to an unresolved V gene in checked studies; the others have no known cause. That table gives V, J and clone size, and the DNA gave D and trimming. The table for this sample lists more than 95,000 clones. The ten largest clones take up about 2.2% of the sample.

The research as a whole found: The classifier was reported to diagnose cytomegalovirus status with high specificity and sensitivity in both the original cohort and the validation cohort. Because counts were too low, approximately 18 rarely observed V segments, including chromosome 9 orphons, were excluded from the earlier analysis of several hundred of the donors. Most TCR sequences were observed very rarely across donors, whereas some public TCRs were present in many individuals. Linkage disequilibrium might explain the correlated functional status among segregating V segments, but an unknown experimental factor could not be ruled out. Several of the top co-occurrence clusters appeared to be linked to parvovirus B19, influenza, CMV and Epstein-Barr virus, according to a later analysis. A total of 150 to 200 TCR beta chains were listed by the study as associated with cytomegalovirus. This cohort had only TCR beta chains sequenced, and the lack of alpha or paired-chain data limited which features could be detected. Because the 87-base-pair reads could not distinguish some IMGT-functional V segments, including TRBV6-2 and TRBV6-3, those segments were excluded. In a later genetic analysis, a missense DCLRE1C variant was associated with V-gene and J-gene trimming of TCR beta chains, and the association was replicated in an independent cohort. Because HLA typing was missing for some donors at each locus, association tests included only the typed subset. A cluster of highly shared sequence variants was judged likely to be a technical artifact of the sequencing pipeline. A further reported finding was that TCR beta sequences accurately predicted the HLA-A and HLA-B alleles for most subjects in the first cohort. In a later analysis, about 17,000 TCR beta sequences were associated with specific HLA alleles at a false discovery rate of 0.05. In a later analysis, HLA-associated TCR beta chains were found to be more clonally expanded and to have lower generation probabilities than equally common non-associated chains. The authors suggested that the approach could potentially be generalized to other disease states and immunological phenotypes. CMV serostatus was the only immune exposure information available for the cohort. Presence/absence analyses assumed roughly uniform sequencing depth across donors, an assumption that may not hold. According to a later analysis, most CMV-associated TCR beta chains appeared to be HLA-restricted, and the HLA associations seemed to be driven largely by CMV exposure. Three of the identified cytomegalovirus-associated TCR beta chains were confirmed in vitro to be specific for cytomegalovirus antigens. In a later analysis, TCR association rates were found to vary across HLA loci, with the most associated TCRs seen for DRB1 alleles and the fewest for HLA-C alleles. When HLA alleles, especially DR and DQ, strongly co-occurred, TCR associations were difficult to assign to individual alleles. An earlier analysis of some 590 of the donors showed that most TCR beta V segments appeared in productive rearrangements either about 87% or about 30% of the time, which broadly matched IMGT annotations. Compared with the roughly 720-donor mean, donors in an Asian-associated ancestry cluster had fewer N-insertions in productive TCRs, according to a later genetic analysis.

Sequencing was carried out using PBMCs. The chain employs TRBV7-9 and TRBJ2-1, with the D gene too uncertain to name. The TCR sequence derives from a man in his forties or fifties in good health and CMV-seronegative. The DNA is as follows: TGTGCCAGCAGCGGCAGCTCCTACAATGAGCAGTTCTTC. It codes for CASSGSSYNEQFF.